Shown below are 12 T cell receptor beta chains from a single sample sequenced in a study of blood T cell repertoires in COVID-19. Data came from immunoSEQ multiplex PCR; TCRdb stores just in-frame clones and leaves some out. The sample lists roughly 230,000 clones, less than 85% occurring once. Sequenced sample: peripheral blood. All receptors derive from a woman of 80 years or more with acute or convalescent COVID-19.

This clone has just one count. The gene calls are TRBV7-8 and TRBJ1-1; D unclear. This CDR3 has 16 residues. V lost 6 bases, J lost 2 bases, and 19 bases lay in between. In germline, CDR1 is SGHVS, CDR2 FQNEAQ. The CDR3 DNA sequence: TGTGCCAGCAGTCCTGGTCCGACACCTTCAAACACTGAAGCTTTCTTT. The encoded protein is CASSPGPTPSNTEAFF.

This clone was recorded only once. V usage is TRBV4-1 and J usage is TRBJ2-4, with 8 nucleotides matching TRBD1. CDR1 and CDR2 (germline): MGHRA, YSYEKL. The CDR3 covers 12 residues. V shed 4 bases, J shed 15 bases, and the junction held 8 bases outside the gene matches. In DNA form, the CDR3 reads TGCGCCAGCAGCCCCTACAGGGGGTTAGTGTACTTC. This encodes CASSPYRGLVYF.

The chain carries TRBV27 and TRBJ1-6; a possible D gene is TRBD1 (5 bases). The CDR3 is 15 amino acids. Trimming stripped 7 bases from V and 6 bases from J, with 16 bases between. The germline V gene encodes CDR1 MNHEY and CDR2 SMNVEV (reference sequence). The CDR3 region has the DNA TGTGCCAGCAAGACGGGAGGGGTAGGTAATTCACCCCTCCACTTT. It codes for CASKTGGVGNSPLHF.

The V and J genes are TRBV19 and TRBJ1-5; D uncertain. This CDR3 spans 13 amino acids. V lost 5 bases and J 5 bases, leaving 10 bases between the germline ends. CDR1 LNHDA and CDR2 SQIVND come from the germline V gene (reference sequence). The chain's CDR3 is CASSLSVDQPQHF. CDR3 sequence (DNA): TGTGCCAGTAGTCTGTCGGTAGATCAGCCCCAGCATTTT.

The V and J genes are TRBV4-1 and TRBJ2-3, with TRBD1 matching over 7 bases. The CDR3 is 17 residues long. Per the germline V gene, CDR1 is MGHRA and CDR2 is YSYEKL. The trim removed 6 bases at V and 0 bases at J, leaving 12 bases unmatched. CDR3 sequence: CASRHQPGQRSTDTQYF. The CDR3 DNA reads as TGCGCCAGCAGACATCAACCGGGACAGAGGAGCACAGATACGCAGTATTTT.

V is TRBV4-1 and J is TRBJ1-1; D might be TRBD1 (6 bases). The CDR3 runs 12 residues. V lost 3 bases and J 11 bases, leaving 13 bases between the germline ends. Germline V lookup: CDR1 MGHRA, CDR2 YSYEKL. The CDR3 loop is CASSQLNTGAFF. DNA for the CDR3: TGCGCCAGCAGCCAGCTTAATACAGGGGCTTTCTTT.

This chain connects TRBV5-1 to TRBJ1-6; 9 nucleotides match TRBD1. V lost 4 bases, J lost 10 bases, and 12 bases stayed unmatched. CDR3 length: 16 amino acids. The germline V gene encodes CDR1 SGHRS and CDR2 YFSETQ. CDR3 in DNA: TGCGCCAGCAGCCCCAACCTACAGGGGGCAGAATCACCCCTCCACTTT. Translation gives CASSPNLQGAESPLHF.

This chain links TRBV29-1 with TRBJ1-1; weak D call: TRBD1 (6 bases). Germline V gene lookup returns CDR1 SQVTM and CDR2 ANQGSEA. V lost 1 base to trimming and J lost 9 bases, with 15 bases between them. CDR3 length: 13 residues. This CDR3 is CSVEVKARGQAFF. The CDR3 nucleotides read TGCAGCGTTGAAGTTAAGGCCAGGGGCCAAGCTTTCTTT.

This chain joins TRBV7-8 and TRBJ2-3; TRBD2 matches at 9 bases. There are 16 residues in the CDR3. V lost 0 bases and J lost 7; bases outside the gene matches: 8. Germline values: CDR1 SGHVS, CDR2 FQNEAQ. The CDR3 reads CASSLAGRGGQNTQYF. CDR3 coding DNA: TGTGCCAGCAGCTTAGCGGGGCGGGGGGGCCAGAATACGCAGTATTTT. The full variable domain, with the rest looked up from reference TRBV7-8 and TRBJ2-3, is GAGVSQSPRYKVAKRGQDVALRCDPISGHVSLFWYQQALGQGPEFLTYFQNEAQLDKSGLPSDRFFAERPEGSVSTLKIQRTQQEDSAVYLCASSLAGRGGQNTQYFGPGTRLTVL.

This clone is a singleton in its sample. This chain links TRBV7-2 with TRBJ2-7, with 10 bases that match TRBD1. From germline, CDR1 is SGHTA and CDR2 FQGNSA. V was pared by 4 bases and J by 1 base, with 7 bases of the junction left unmatched. The CDR3 extends over 16 amino acids. CDR3 sequence reads: CASSWGQGILSYEQYF. The DNA for the CDR3 is TGTGCCAGCAGCTGGGGACAGGGGATCCTTTCCTACGAGCAGTACTTC.

The rearrangement links TRBV18 to TRBJ1-3; 7 nucleotides line up with TRBD1. V lost 6 bases and J lost 2; bases outside the gene matches: 10. Per the germline V gene, CDR1 is KGHSH and CDR2 is LQKENI. The CDR3 has 16 amino acids. CDR3 in DNA: TGTGCCAGCTCGGAACGACAGGGAGAGACTGGAAACACCATATATTTT. Its translation: CASSERQGETGNTIYF.

The V gene is TRBV27, the J gene TRBJ2-3; TRBD2 aligns across 9 bases. CDR1 is MNHEY and CDR2 is SMNVEV in the germline V gene (reference sequence). This CDR3 is 17 amino acids long. Trimming took 3 bases from V and 4 from J; bases not matched to a gene: 11. The CDR3 region has the DNA TGTGCCAGCAGTTTGATGGCGGGCGGGGGGGCCTCAGATACGCAGTATTTT. As protein: CASSLMAGGGASDTQYF.